The rows below give T cell receptor beta chains drawn from one sample of a study of blood T cell repertoires in COVID-19. TCRdb's table, derived via immunoSEQ multiplex PCR, lists solely in-frame clones and lacks some. The table records around 75,000 clones, about 80% of them present only once. Sequencing used peripheral blood. These receptors all stem from a man in his fifties with COVID-19, enrolled during active disease. Both conserved end residues are part of each CDR3. A D gene is named only where the DNA matches it firmly. A row's size may be missing; if present it is once, few, many or a size class.

v_gene	d_gene	abundance	j_gene	CDR3nt	CDR3aa
TRBV7-3	-	few	TRBJ1-2	TGTGCCAGCAGTCGAGGGGGTTCGGATGGCTACACCTTC	CASSRGGSDGYTF
TRBV19	-	-	TRBJ1-4	TGTGCCAGTAGTCGGATCGGGCGGGACGGTGAAAAACTGTTTTTT	CASSRIGRDGEKLFF
TRBV10-1	-	-	TRBJ1-3	TGCGCCAGCAGCGGAGCGGGCCCGGGGGACGCTGGAAACACCATATATTTT	CASSGAGPGDAGNTIYF
TRBV14	-	-	TRBJ1-5	TGTGCCAGCAGCCAAGAATGGGCCTCTAGCAATCAGCCCCAGCATTTT	CASSQEWASSNQPQHF
TRBV6-6	-	-	TRBJ1-3	TGTGCCAGCAGCCCTGGACAGTTCTCTGGAAACACCATATATTTT	CASSPGQFSGNTIYF
TRBV29-1	-	-	TRBJ2-1	TGCAGCGTTGGGGACAGCCGTCGGGGGGAGCAGTTCTTC	CSVGDSRRGEQFF
TRBV7-9	TRBD1	-	TRBJ2-1	TGTGCCAGCAGCCAGCGACAGGGCGCCTACAATGAGCAGTTCTTC	CASSQRQGAYNEQFF
TRBV13	-	-	TRBJ1-1	TGTGCCAGCAGCCCGGCAGGGTTTGAAGCTTTCTTT	CASSPAGFEAFF
TRBV10-2	TRBD1	-	TRBJ2-7	TGCGCCAGCAGTTGGGACAGCTCCTACGAGCAGTACTTC	CASSWDSSYEQYF
TRBV6-5	-	-	TRBJ2-3	TGTGCCAGCAGTTCCCCTCTATCAGATACGCAGTATTTT	CASSSPLSDTQYF
TRBV4-1	TRBD2	-	TRBJ2-7	TGCGCCAGCAGCCCAGACGAGCGGGGGCCTGAGCAGTACTTC	CASSPDERGPEQYF
TRBV5-1	TRBD2	-	TRBJ2-1	TGCGCCAGCAGCCCTGGGACTAGCGGGGGCCTGGAGAGTGAGCAGTTCTTC	CASSPGTSGGLESEQFF
TRBV12-3/TRBV12-4	TRBD1	-	TRBJ1-1	TGTGCCAGCAGAGAGACAGGGTACACTGAAGCTTTCTTT	CASRETGYTEAFF
TRBV19	-	-	TRBJ1-1	TGTGCCAGTAGTATAGGGGAGACTGAAGCTTTCTTT	CASSIGETEAFF
TRBV10-3	-	-	TRBJ1-1	TGTGCCATCAGTGAAGACAGGTTTAACACTGAAGCTTTCTTT	CAISEDRFNTEAFF
TRBV7-2	TRBD1	-	TRBJ1-2	TGTGCCAGCAGCCTCTCCCCGGACAGGGCGGACTACACCTTC	CASSLSPDRADYTF
TRBV27	TRBD1	-	TRBJ2-7	TGTGCCAGCAGTTTGTCCGGGACAGGGCTTTACGAGCAGTACTTC	CASSLSGTGLYEQYF
TRBV9	TRBD1	-	TRBJ1-3	TGTGCCAGCAGCGCCGGACAGGCCTTCTCTGGAAACACCATATATTTT	CASSAGQAFSGNTIYF
TRBV13	-	-	TRBJ1-4	TGTGCCAGCAGCTTCGATGAAAAACTGTTTTTT	CASSFDEKLFF
TRBV5-6	TRBD2	-	TRBJ2-1	TGTGCCAGCAGCTTGGTGCGGGGGGAATACAATGAGCAGTTCTTC	CASSLVRGEYNEQFF
TRBV5-5	-	-	TRBJ2-1	TGTGCCAGCAGCCTACGGACAGAAGGAGGGCAGTTCTTC	CASSLRTEGGQFF
TRBV6-2/TRBV6-3	TRBD1	-	TRBJ1-1	TGTGCCAGCAGTTGGAACAGGGGGCGCACTGAAGCTTTCTTT	CASSWNRGRTEAFF
TRBV6-2/TRBV6-3	TRBD1	-	TRBJ2-3	TGTGCCAGCAGTTACTTACAGGGGCGAATTTCTAGCACAGATACGCAGTATTTT	CASSYLQGRISSTDTQYF
TRBV19	-	-	TRBJ1-5	TGTGCCAGTAGAATCGCGGGGAGCAATCAGCCCCAGCATTTT	CASRIAGSNQPQHF
TRBV7-2	-	-	TRBJ1-1	TGTGCCAGCAGCCTCTCGGGGGGCGGAGGGGCTGAAGCTTTCTTT	CASSLSGGGGAEAFF
TRBV6-1	-	-	TRBJ2-3	TGTGCCAGCAGTGAAAGGGGCTACGGGGCGGGGGATACGCAGTATTTT	CASSERGYGAGDTQYF
TRBV14	TRBD2	-	TRBJ2-7	TGTGCCAGCAGCCAAAGAGCGGGGGGCCCGACCGAGCAGTACTTC	CASSQRAGGPTEQYF
TRBV5-1	TRBD1	-	TRBJ2-4	TGCGCCAGCAGCTTTGGGACCGACAGGGGGAGGAACATTCAGTACTTC	CASSFGTDRGRNIQYF
TRBV6-2/TRBV6-3	-	-	TRBJ1-4	TGTGCCAGCAGCCAAGCCATTGAAAAACTGTTTTTT	CASSQAIEKLFF
TRBV11-2	TRBD2	once	TRBJ2-3	TGTGCCAGCAGCTTAGCGGGACTAGCGGCGGATACGCAGTATTTT	CASSLAGLAADTQYF
TRBV18	-	-	TRBJ1-2	TGTGCCAGCTCACCGGTTGGCCCCGGCGGCTATGGCTACACCTTC	CASSPVGPGGYGYTF
TRBV9	-	-	TRBJ2-2	TGTGCCAGCAGCGACCCCGTCGGCGGCGGGGAGCTGTTTTTT	CASSDPVGGGELFF
TRBV9	-	few	TRBJ1-1	TGTGCCAGCAGCTCTAGACAGGACAGTAACTCGAGGACTGAAGCTTTCTTT	CASSSRQDSNSRTEAFF
TRBV5-1	TRBD2	few	TRBJ2-7	TGCGCCAGCAGGGCCTCTACCGGGACTAGCTACGAGCAGTACTTC	CASRASTGTSYEQYF
TRBV6-5	TRBD1	-	TRBJ2-3	TGTGCCAGCAGACGACAGGGTGTCGCCGATACGCAGTATTTT	CASRRQGVADTQYF
TRBV18	TRBD1	-	TRBJ2-3	TGTGCCAGCTCACTTAATCGACAGGGGAGAGATACGCAGTATTTT	CASSLNRQGRDTQYF
TRBV7-7	-	-	TRBJ2-5	TGTGCTAGCAGCTTAGCCGGGCCGCCGGAGGCAGAGACCCAGTACTTC	CASSLAGPPEAETQYF
TRBV19	TRBD2	-	TRBJ2-1	TGTGCCAGTAGTATGGGAGCGGGGGTTGAGCAGTTCTTC	CASSMGAGVEQFF
TRBV18	TRBD2	-	TRBJ2-3	TGTGCCAGCTCACCCTTGACTAGCGGGGGGGATACGCAGTATTTT	CASSPLTSGGDTQYF
TRBV4-1	-	-	TRBJ2-1	TGCGCCAGCAGCCACGGAGGGTTGACCTCCTACAATGAGCAGTTCTTC	CASSHGGLTSYNEQFF
TRBV4-1	TRBD1	-	TRBJ1-1	TGCGCCAGCAGACATCAACAGGGGCAGGGGAGGACTGAAGCTTTCTTT	CASRHQQGQGRTEAFF
TRBV21-1	-	once	TRBJ2-6	-	CASSKVGSGTAASGANVLTF
TRBV7-3	-	-	TRBJ2-3	TGTGCCAGCAGCCTCACTCACAGGGCTAGCACAGATACGCAGTATTTT	CASSLTHRASTDTQYF
TRBV11-3	-	-	TRBJ2-2	TGTGCCAGCAGCTTAGGTGCAGGCGGGGAGCTGTTTTTT	CASSLGAGGELFF
TRBV6-5	TRBD1	-	TRBJ1-3	TGTGCCAGCAGTTACTCCCTGCGACAGGGCAGAAACACCATATATTTT	CASSYSLRQGRNTIYF
TRBV5-1	-	-	TRBJ2-2	TGCGCCAGCAGCTTGGGAGCGATGGGCACCGGGGAGCTGTTTTTT	CASSLGAMGTGELFF
TRBV5-4	TRBD1	-	TRBJ2-7	TGTGCCAGCAGCTTGGGGCAGGGGGCCTACGAGCAGTACTTC	CASSLGQGAYEQYF
TRBV9	-	-	TRBJ1-1	TGTGCCAGCAGCGTAGGCTCCCCAGGAAACACTGAAGCTTTCTTT	CASSVGSPGNTEAFF
TRBV12-5	-	few	TRBJ2-7	TGTGCTAGTGGTTTGAAGCTTTTGGCAGGGGATTCCTACGAGCAGTACTTC	CASGLKLLAGDSYEQYF
TRBV15	-	-	TRBJ1-3	TGTGCCACCAGCAGAGATACGGACAGCTCTGGAAACACCATATATTTT	CATSRDTDSSGNTIYF
TRBV5-5	TRBD2	few	TRBJ2-5	TGTGCCAGCAGCTTGTCGACTAGCGGGGGGGCCATAGAGACCCAGTACTTC	CASSLSTSGGAIETQYF
TRBV2	-	-	TRBJ1-3	TGTGCCAGCATGGGGGCAGGAAACACCATATATTTT	CASMGAGNTIYF
TRBV7-9	-	once	TRBJ2-7	TGTGCCAGCAGCTCAAGCAGTCGGACATACTCCTACGAGCAGTACTTC	CASSSSSRTYSYEQYF
TRBV27	TRBD1	-	TRBJ1-1	TGTGCCAGCAGTCAGGGACAGCAAGCTTTCTTT	CASSQGQQAFF
TRBV28	-	-	TRBJ2-7	TGTGCCAGCACCATGACAGACGAGCAGTACTTC	CASTMTDEQYF
TRBV4-1	-	-	TRBJ2-1	TGCGCCAGCAGCCAAGGCCATAAAGGGGTGCTCTCCTACAATGAGCAGTTCTTC	CASSQGHKGVLSYNEQFF
TRBV19	-	-	TRBJ1-6	TGTGCCAGTAGTATAAGGAGTGGTTCACCCCTCCACTTT	CASSIRSGSPLHF
TRBV6-5	TRBD1	-	TRBJ1-4	TGTGCCAGCACCCCTCCGGGACAGGGGGGTGAAAAACTGTTTTTT	CASTPPGQGGEKLFF
TRBV12-5	TRBD1	-	TRBJ2-5	TGTGCTAGTGGTTGGCTAACAGGGGGAGGCCAAGAGACCCAGTACTTC	CASGWLTGGGQETQYF
TRBV7-2	-	few	TRBJ2-7	TGTGCCAGCAGCCTCAGCTCCTACGAGCAGTACTTC	CASSLSSYEQYF